The present TCR beta chain was sequenced within a study of T cell changes during pregnancy in multiple sclerosis. The table came from immunoSEQ multiplex PCR; TCRdb's copy has only in-frame clones and leaves some out. The top ten hold around 0.78% of the sample, which has approximately 44,000 clones, over 80% seen once. CDR3 length: 14 residues. The ends were cut back, 4 bases at V and 4 bases at J, with 9 bases in the middle. From germline, CDR1 is SGDLS and CDR2 YYNGEE. Sequences were derived from CD4+ T cells from peripheral blood mononuclear cells, sampled before pregnancy. The genes are TRBV9 and TRBJ1-6; D perhaps matches TRBD1 (5 bases). This TCR derives from a female donor with multiple sclerosis, enrolled in a pregnancy study. The DNA of the CDR3 is TGTGCCAGCAGCCTCGGGGGTTATAATTCACCCCTCCACTTT. Its translation is CASSLGGYNSPLHF. The variable domain in full, completed from reference TRBV9 and TRBJ1-6, reads DSGVTQTPKHLITATGQRVTLRCSPRSGDLSVYWYQQSLDQGLQFLIQYYNGEERAKGNILERFSAQQFPDLHSELNLSSLELGDSALYFCASSLGGYNSPLHFGNGTRLTVT.